The TCR beta chain described here comes from a study of control samples from healthy donors and cancer patients. The germline CDR1 and CDR2 sequences are MNHEY and SVGEGT. The CDR3 is made up of 12 amino acids. Between the trimmed V and J ends, which lost 3 bases and 5 bases, there was a span of 7 bases. Some clones are missing from TCRdb's copy, which holds only in-frame ones; the method was immunoSEQ multiplex PCR. The data contain 110,000 or so clones, more than 70% of them singletons. Material: blood. V is TRBV6-2 or TRBV6-3 and J is TRBJ2-5; D remains unclear. The TCR sequence derives from a man aged 50 to 60 in good health. CDR3 DNA sequence: TGTGCCAGCAGTTATTACCGGGAGACCCAGTACTTC. Protein sequence: CASSYYRETQYF.